This TCR beta chain was captured by sequencing in a study of shared clonotypes between healthy human individuals. Findings and limits, study-wide: Only blood was sampled, and tissue TCR repertoires likely differ from blood ones. On the whole, naive subsets had larger estimated richness than memory subsets had.

Naive CD45RA+ and memory CD45RA-negative subsets were split from CD4+ cells. Measured with immunoSEQ multiplex PCR; TCRdb has only the in-frame clones, and not every one. The table lists roughly 1,600,000 clones, approximately 98.5% of them singletons, with about 0.4% in the top ten. V was pared by 0 bases and J by 5 bases, with 14 bases between. Germline V gene sequence: CDR1 SGDLS, CDR2 YYNGEE. The CDR3 is 16 residues long. Remarks on this clone: The target antigen is unknown.

Input material: naive CD4+ T cells sorted from blood. The subset is: CD45RA+ positively selected. The clonotype originates from a man aged 25-40 years in good health. The V call is TRBV9, the J call TRBJ1-4; a weak D match, TRBD1 (6 bases). CDR3 nucleotide sequence: TGTGCCAGCAGCGTAGCATCGGGGGGCGAGAATGAAAAACTGTTTTTT. It translates to CASSVASGGENEKLFF.